This T cell receptor beta chain originates from a study of cytomegalovirus exposure and HLA in healthy donors. Comment on this clone: Its antigen is as yet unknown.

The ends lost 4 bases at V and 5 bases at J; junction bases unmatched: 17. Germline V gene sequence: CDR1 SEHNR, CDR2 FQNEAQ (reference sequence). The CDR3 is 18 amino acids. The primer mix had 60 Vbeta and 13 Jbeta primers. Profiled with immunoSEQ multiplex PCR; TCRdb holds only in-frame clones, not every one. The sample lists under 200,000 clones, 86% seen once, with under 2.5% in the top ten. While unrecorded immune exposures were likely, the donors were nominally healthy when sampled. Findings of the study overall: It was approximately 170 TCR beta chains that were listed as cytomegalovirus-associated.

The sequencing input was PBMCs. The sequence was obtained from a woman younger than 30 in good health and CMV-seronegative. The J gene is TRBJ2-5, the V gene TRBV7-9; 9 positions match TRBD1. The CDR3 protein is CASSSIGGEQGAKETQYF. DNA of the CDR3: TGTGCCAGCAGCTCCATTGGGGGGGAACAGGGGGCTAAGGAGACCCAGTACTTC.